The present TCR beta chain was sequenced within a study of shared clonotypes between healthy human individuals. For this clone: Its antigen is currently unknown.

Broader study findings: Some naive CD4 clonotypes, approximately 4.5%, turned up in common across a handful of donors. The genetic and exposure-history diversity represented was limited by few donors. Relative to clonotypes present in all four donors, those not shared had lower generation probabilities.

Once extracted for a subset, genomic DNA was divided evenly among several immunoSEQ plates. Generated by immunoSEQ multiplex PCR, the TCRdb table keeps only in-frame clones and is missing some. The sample includes roughly 2.5 million clones, over 85% of them seen just once. Between the trimmed V and J ends, which lost 4 bases and 0 bases, there was a span of 5 bases. The CDR3 is made up of 13 amino acids. Germline V CDR1 and CDR2: SGDLS, YYNGEE. The gene calls are TRBV9 and TRBJ1-3; no clear D gene. This sequence originates from a man aged 18 to 30 in good health. The sequenced sample consisted of naive CD4+ T cells sorted from blood. The subset was: CD45RA+ positively selected. As DNA, the CDR3 is TGTGCCAGCAGCCCATTCTCTGGAAACACCATATATTTT. This codes for CASSPFSGNTIYF.